These 8 T cell receptor beta chains share one sample of origin, sequenced in a study of blood T cell repertoires in COVID-19. TCRdb's copy holds only in-frame clones and misses some; the assay was immunoSEQ multiplex PCR. This sample carries approximately 180,000 clones, around 90% of them seen once, and the ten largest clones take roughly 5.6%. Sequenced input: peripheral blood. Every receptor here comes from a man aged 40-55 years with active or convalescent COVID-19.

The V gene is TRBV7-9, the J gene TRBJ2-7; possibly TRBD1 for D (5 bases). The CDR3 is made up of 13 amino acids. The V end lost 5 bases, the J end lost 4 bases, and 12 bases lay between the germline ends. Germline V CDR1 and CDR2: SEHNR, FQNEAQ (reference sequence). CDR3 coding DNA: TGTGCCAGCAGCGTCGACAGCCAGTACGAGCAGTACTTC. Its protein is CASSVDSQYEQYF.

The chain employs TRBV29-1 and TRBJ2-1, with D uncertain. With 4 bases removed from V and 7 bases from J, the gap between germline ends came to 14 bases. CDR1 SQVTM and CDR2 ANQGSEA come from the germline V gene. CDR3 size: 13 residues. The CDR3 DNA reads as TGCAGCGTTGCCCTTCTGCGAGAGAATGAGCAGTTCTTC. Amino acids: CSVALLRENEQFF.

This clone was detected many times. This chain uses TRBV28 with TRBJ2-1, with D possibly matching TRBD1 (6 bases). Looked up from germline, CDR1 is MDHEN and CDR2 is SYDVKM. Trimming cost V 5 bases and J 7 bases, with 9 bases left between them. The CDR3 consists of 12 residues. The CDR3 loop reads CASSPGVNEQFF. The DNA for the CDR3 is TGTGCCAGCAGTCCAGGGGTGAATGAGCAGTTCTTC.

This clone came up once. The chain carries TRBV5-1 and TRBJ1-4, with D tentatively TRBD1 (5 bases). CDR1 and CDR2 from the germline V gene are SGHRS and YFSETQ. There are 14 residues in the CDR3. Trimming cost V 0 bases and J 10 bases, with 13 bases left between them. CDR3 bases: TGCGCCAGCAGCTTGGACCAGAGCCAGGGAAAACTGTTTTTT. This encodes CASSLDQSQGKLFF.

The J gene is TRBJ1-1, the V gene TRBV2; D is perhaps TRBD1 (5 bases). This CDR3 has 14 residues. The V gene lost 7 bases and the J gene lost 8 bases, with 20 bases spanning the gap. The germline V gene has CDR1 SNHLY and CDR2 FYNNEI. The CDR3 protein is CASNRGLPGGEAFF. The DNA of the CDR3 is TGTGCCAGCAACCGGGGACTACCAGGAGGGGAAGCTTTCTTT.

This chain uses TRBV6-5 with TRBJ2-2, with 9 bases fitting TRBD2. Germline V lookup: CDR1 MNHEY, CDR2 SVGAGI. The CDR3 extends over 16 amino acids. Trimming removed 4 bases from V and 4 bases from J; junction bases left unmatched: 7. The chain's CDR3 is CASSSNSGGSTGELFF. The CDR3 DNA follows: TGTGCCAGCAGTTCAAATAGCGGGGGCAGCACCGGGGAGCTGTTTTTT.

This sequence joins TRBV6-6 and TRBJ2-7; 14 bases agree with TRBD2. V trimming: 3 bases; J trimming: 5 bases; junction bases outside the gene matches: 3. Per germline, CDR1 MNHNY and CDR2 SVGAGI (reference sequence). CDR3 length: 15 amino acids. The CDR3 DNA reads TGTGCCAGCAGTTATTTGGGACTAGCGGGAGACGAGCAGTACTTC. Translation gives CASSYLGLAGDEQYF.

This clone showed up just once. V is TRBV28 and J is TRBJ2-2; D may be TRBD2 (5 bases). The CDR3 is made up of 16 amino acids. Deletions cut 3 bases from V and 0 bases from J, with 11 bases between. Germline V gives CDR1 MDHEN, CDR2 SYDVKM. The CDR3 region has the DNA TGTGCCAGCAGTTTTCGAGGGATAACGAACACCGGGGAGCTGTTTTTT. It is translated as CASSFRGITNTGELFF.